A single sample gave rise to the 15 T cell receptor beta chains below, sequenced in a study of T cells in Graves' hyperthyroidism and ophthalmopathy. Amplification yielded TCR beta CDR3 regions, with RNA transcripts as the source. HTBI primers were used for first-round RT-PCR of the TCR CDR3. TCRdb re-called the multiplex PCR reads through MiXCR, storing one row per CDR3 protein. Of under 350,000 distinct CDR3 sequences in the sample, roughly an eighth were seen once. Sequencing used blood. These receptors were collected from a woman in her thirties or forties with Graves' ophthalmopathy.

This clonotype was counted at least ten times. The rearrangement links TRBV10-3 to TRBJ2-7; D not certain. The ends were cut back, 4 bases at V and 5 bases at J, with 9 bases in the middle. Germline assignment: CDR1 ENHRY and CDR2 SYGVKD. This CDR3 has 12 amino acids. CDR3 DNA sequence: TGTGCCATCAGTGTCGGCACACACGAGCAGTACTTC. Its translation is CAISVGTHEQYF.

This clonotype was observed many times. V gene TRBV9 combines with J gene TRBJ2-7; 13 bases align to TRBD2. J gave up 7 bases and V 3 bases, and 4 bases lay outside the gene matches. Germline-derived CDR1 and CDR2 are SGDLS and YYNGEE. The CDR3 spans 14 residues. The chain's CDR3 is CASSEGLAGFEQYF. The CDR3 DNA is TGTGCCAGCAGCGAGGGACTAGCGGGATTTGAGCAGTACTTC.

The chain joins TRBV3-1 to TRBJ1-5; a weak D match, TRBD1 (5 bases). CDR1 is LGHDT, CDR2 YNNKEL, per germline (reference sequence). The CDR3 length is 13 residues. Trimming shortened V by 1 base and J by 7 bases, and 8 bases separated the two germline ends. CDR3 sequence (DNA): TGTGCCAGCAGCCAAGGAGGGGACCAGCCCCAGCATTTT. This gives the protein CASSQGGDQPQHF.

The chain has TRBV7-9 and TRBJ2-7; 7 bases agree with TRBD2. Germline-derived CDR1 and CDR2 are SEHNR and FQNEAQ (reference sequence). The CDR3 has 16 residues. J gave up 2 bases and V 0 bases, and 7 bases lay outside the gene matches. This CDR3 reads CASSLAIAGRTYEQYF. The CDR3 bases are TGTGCCAGCAGCTTAGCGATAGCGGGCCGTACCTACGAGCAGTACTTC.

In this sample, this clonotype turned up a few times. The J gene is TRBJ1-2, the V gene TRBV30, with a weak D call TRBD1 (5 bases). With 0 bases removed from V and 7 bases from J, the gap between germline ends came to 12 bases. Germline assignment: CDR1 GTSNPN and CDR2 SVGIG (reference sequence). CDR3 length equals 13 residues. CDR3 sequence reads: CAWSVRAGLGYTF. The CDR3 DNA reads as TGTGCCTGGAGTGTACGGGCAGGGCTTGGCTACACCTTC.

This clonotype has more than one count but fewer than ten. The rearrangement joins TRBV20-1 to TRBJ1-5, with 9 bases fitting TRBD1. The CDR3 is 17 amino acids. The germline V gene has CDR1 DFQATT and CDR2 SNEGSKA (reference sequence). V lost 3 bases to trimming and J lost 2 bases; unmatched junction nucleotides: 11. Here the CDR3 reads CSARIQGARSRNQPQHF. The CDR3, as DNA: TGCAGTGCTAGGATACAGGGGGCGAGATCTCGCAATCAGCCCCAGCATTTT.

This clonotype came up many times. The rearrangement joins TRBV10-3 to TRBJ1-6, with 10 positions matching TRBD1. Germline lookup yields CDR1 ENHRY and CDR2 SYGVKD. This CDR3 is built from 14 residues. V dropped 7 bases and J dropped 9; count of bases not matched to a gene: 6. CDR3 sequence (DNA): TGTGCCATCACAAGGGACAGGGGTACTTCACCCCTCCACTTT. This translates into CAITRDRGTSPLHF.

The chain recombines TRBV19 with TRBJ2-1; 8 nucleotides agree with TRBD2. The CDR3 runs to 14 residues. Germline CDR1 and CDR2: LNHDA and SQIVND (reference sequence). Trimming removed 10 bases from V and 5 bases from J; junction bases left unmatched: 10. The CDR3 nucleotides are TGTGCCATTCCCGGGGGGGGACCCCACAATGAGCAGTTCTTC. This encodes CAIPGGGPHNEQFF.

V is TRBV20-1 and J is TRBJ2-3; tentative D call: TRBD2 (7 bases). V gave up 1 base and J gave up 5 bases, with 13 bases separating them. The CDR3 is 14 amino acids. Per the germline V gene, CDR1 is DFQATT and CDR2 is SNEGSKA (reference sequence). The CDR3 sequence: CSARAREDRDTQYF. DNA for the CDR3: TGCAGTGCTAGAGCTCGGGAGGACAGAGATACGCAGTATTTT.

Concerning this clonotype itself: An end of the junction does not agree with germline; a read error may underlie this. The chain joins TRBV5-5 to TRBJ1-6; no definite D call. The CDR3 has 17 amino acids. CDR1 is SGHKS and CDR2 is YYEKEE in the germline V gene (reference sequence). The CDR3 reads CVSSLVAQSSYNSPLHF. The CDR3 nucleotides are TGTGTCAGCAGCTTGGTTGCCCAGAGCTCCTATAATTCACCCCTCCACTTT.

This clonotype was detected only a few times. This sequence joins TRBV7-6 and TRBJ2-7; the D is unclear. The CDR3 loop spans 13 amino acids. Trimming cost V 3 bases and J 3 bases, with 9 bases left between them. Germline V CDR1 and CDR2: SGHVS, FNYEAQ. CDR3 in amino acids: CASSFRTGYEQYF. CDR3 DNA: TGTGCCAGCAGCTTCAGGACGGGCTACGAGCAGTACTTC.

This clonotype was picked up many times. The V gene is TRBV6-1, the J gene TRBJ1-5; possibly TRBD1 for D (5 bases). CDR1 MNHNS and CDR2 SASEGT come from the germline V gene. The CDR3 is 13 amino acids. Deletions cut 7 bases from V and 6 bases from J, with 13 bases between. The CDR3 DNA follows: TGTGCCAGCACGGGTCAGGGAGTTCAGCCCCAGCATTTT. Protein sequence: CASTGQGVQPQHF.

This clonotype came up many times. The chain has TRBV24-1 and TRBJ2-1, with D perhaps matching TRBD1 (5 bases). The germline gives CDR1 KGHDR, CDR2 SFDVKD. The CDR3 runs 15 residues. Trimming removed 4 bases from V and 7 bases from J, with 16 bases in between. The CDR3 spells CATSDMGRGFNEQFF. CDR3 sequence (DNA): TGTGCCACCAGTGACATGGGTAGGGGTTTTAATGAGCAGTTCTTC.

This clonotype came up a few times. In DNA form, the CDR3 reads TGCAGTGCCCAAACGACAGTGAATAGCAATCAGCCCCAGCATTTT. It yields the protein CSAQTTVNSNQPQHF. The chain links TRBV20-1 to TRBJ1-5; TRBD1 might be the D (5 bases). This CDR3 region has 15 residues. Germline CDR1 is DFQATT and CDR2 is SNEGSKA (reference sequence). The ends were cut back, 6 bases at V and 0 bases at J, with 15 bases in the middle.

Note on this clonotype: At one end, the junction sequence differs from germline, possibly due to a read error. This rearrangement joins TRBV27 to TRBJ2-3, with a tentative D call TRBD2 (5 bases). Germline lookup yields CDR1 MNHEY and CDR2 SMNVEV (reference sequence). CDR3 size: 13 residues. CDR3 coding DNA: TGTGCCAGCAGTTCTGACTACACATATACGCAGTATTTT. Residues: CASSSDYTYTQYF.